Listed below are T cell receptor beta chains from one sample, sequenced in a study of T cell responses to AZD1222 COVID-19 vaccine. Sequencing was performed with immunoSEQ multiplex PCR; in TCRdb, only in-frame clones are kept and a portion is missing. The sample lists 140,000 or so clones, about 90% occurring once. This sample comprised peripheral blood, obtained on day 0 of AZD1222 vaccination. The receptors here all came from an adult in good health. Each CDR3 is given with its conserved first and last residue. The D gene is left open where the match is weak. The size entry is marked missing in some rows and otherwise reads once, few, many or a size class.

j_gene	d_gene	v_gene	abundance	CDR3aa	CDR3nt
TRBJ1-2	-	TRBV7-2	-	CASSPQGGPFSYGYTF	TGTGCCAGCAGCCCACAAGGGGGACCTTTTAGCTATGGCTACACCTTC
TRBJ1-1	TRBD1	TRBV11-2	-	CASSETGVFIVNTEAFF	TGTGCCAGCAGCGAAACAGGGGTCTTTATCGTGAACACTGAAGCTTTCTTT
TRBJ1-2	TRBD1	TRBV4-3	few	CASSPRTGPYGYTF	TGCGCCAGCAGCCCACGGACAGGTCCTTATGGCTACACCTTC
TRBJ1-6	-	TRBV3-1/TRBV3-2	-	CASSQEVRNSPLHF	TGTGCCAGCAGCCAAGAAGTCAGAAATTCACCCCTCCACTTT
TRBJ2-1	-	TRBV5-4	-	CASSLGPQAPYNEQFF	TGTGCCAGCAGCTTGGGTCCACAGGCCCCCTACAATGAGCAGTTCTTC
TRBJ1-2	-	TRBV19	-	CASSIDGTAPYGYTF	TGTGCCAGTAGTATAGACGGGACGGCCCCCTATGGCTACACCTTC
TRBJ1-5	TRBD1	TRBV9	-	CASSRQGMSNQPQHF	TGTGCCAGCAGCAGACAGGGGATGAGCAATCAGCCCCAGCATTTT
TRBJ2-6	-	TRBV27	-	CASRGLGATGKPGANVLTF	TGTGCCAGCCGGGGCTTGGGGGCGACCGGTAAGCCTGGGGCCAACGTCCTGACTTTC
TRBJ2-7	-	TRBV7-2	-	CASRPRDSTYEQYF	TGTGCCAGCAGGCCCCGGGACTCGACCTACGAGCAGTACTTC
TRBJ2-1	-	TRBV6-5	-	CASRPDLTVSAEQFF	TGTGCCAGCAGACCCGACCTAACAGTGTCCGCTGAGCAGTTCTTC
TRBJ1-5	-	TRBV14	-	CASSQGRSNQPQHF	TGTGCCAGCAGCCAGGGGAGGAGCAATCAGCCCCAGCATTTT
TRBJ2-7	TRBD2	TRBV30	-	CAWTPRTSGSPNEQYF	TGTGCCTGGACCCCCCGGACTAGCGGGAGCCCCAACGAGCAGTACTTC
TRBJ1-2	-	TRBV4-3	-	CASSQGPYRALNYGYTF	TGCGCCAGCAGCCAAGGGCCATACAGGGCCCTTAACTATGGCTACACCTTC
TRBJ1-6	TRBD1	TRBV27	-	CASSWGTGGPRNSPLHF	TGTGCCAGCAGTTGGGGGACAGGAGGTCCGAGAAATTCACCCCTCCACTTT
TRBJ2-7	-	TRBV7-6	-	CASSPDRGGSYEQYF	TGTGCCAGCAGCCCCGATCGCGGAGGTTCCTACGAGCAGTACTTC
TRBJ1-4	-	TRBV5-4	once	CASSLPDNGNEKLFF	TGTGCCAGCAGCTTACCCGACAATGGGAATGAAAAACTGTTTTTT
TRBJ2-3	-	TRBV7-2	once	CASSSPAGGTQYF	TGTGCCAGCAGCTCGCCCGCAGGAGGTACGCAGTATTTT
TRBJ1-6	-	TRBV7-9	once	CASSPRQDPYNSPLHF	TGTGCCAGCAGCCCCCGGCAGGACCCATATAATTCACCCCTCCACTTT
TRBJ2-7	TRBD1	TRBV6-5	-	CASRGQGYEQYF	TGTGCCAGCAGGGGACAGGGGTACGAGCAGTACTTC
TRBJ2-7	-	TRBV11-2	-	CASSLADTKYEQYF	TGTGCCAGCAGCTTAGCGGACACTAAATACGAGCAGTACTTC
TRBJ2-7	TRBD1	TRBV5-6	-	CASSLVGQGDYEQYF	TGTGCCAGCAGCTTGGTAGGCCAGGGGGACTACGAGCAGTACTTC
TRBJ2-3	-	TRBV5-4	-	CASSLFGSDTQYF	TGTGCCAGCAGCTTGTTTGGTAGTGATACGCAGTATTTT
TRBJ2-7	-	TRBV19	-	CASSTRLDAYEQYF	TGTGCCAGTAGTACCCGACTAGATGCCTACGAGCAGTACTTC
TRBJ1-4	-	TRBV6-5	-	CASSYGGVATNEKLFF	TGTGCCAGCAGTTACGGGGGAGTTGCAACTAATGAAAAACTGTTTTTT
TRBJ2-7	TRBD1	TRBV18	-	CASSPLRTGTGASYEQYF	TGTGCCAGCTCACCCCTCCGTACCGGGACAGGGGCCTCCTACGAGCAGTACTTC
TRBJ1-2	-	TRBV24-1	-	CATSDPTRYGYTF	TGTGCCACCAGTGATCCCACACGCTATGGCTACACCTTC
TRBJ1-4	TRBD1	TRBV5-5	-	CASSPTQGHQTANEKLFF	TGTGCCAGCAGCCCGACACAGGGGCACCAAACCGCTAATGAAAAACTGTTTTTT
TRBJ1-3	-	TRBV10-2	few	CASGKGGYSGNTIYF	TGCGCCAGCGGGAAAGGGGGTTACTCTGGAAACACCATATATTTT
TRBJ1-2	TRBD1	TRBV7-2	-	CASSLSGGSNYGYTF	TGTGCCAGCAGCTTATCAGGGGGGAGTAACTATGGCTACACCTTC
TRBJ2-1	-	TRBV7-6	once	CASSLAGQYNEQFF	TGTGCCAGCAGCTTAGCGGGACAATACAATGAGCAGTTCTTC
TRBJ1-2	-	TRBV6-5	-	CASRLSGWGYTF	TGTGCCAGCAGACTTTCGGGCTGGGGCTACACCTTC
TRBJ1-2	-	TRBV4-3	-	CASSQDLHYGYTF	TGCGCCAGCAGCCAAGATTTGCACTATGGCTACACCTTC
TRBJ2-1	-	TRBV2	once	CANPSGRHNEQFF	TGTGCCAATCCTTCTGGGAGGCACAATGAGCAGTTCTTC